The clone carrying this TCR beta chain was observed a few times. Its antigen remains unidentified. TCRdb's table, derived via immunoSEQ multiplex PCR, lists solely in-frame clones and lacks some. Seen here are around 190,000 clones, about 86% observed once, and the top ten hold approximately 0.5%. This specimen belongs to a study of T cell responses to AZD1222 COVID-19 vaccine. Study-level points and caveats: Spike regions recognized by vaccine-associated CD4 TCRs spanned the protein, led by 160-218 and 743-854. Females made up more of the donors, who were largely white British, and clonal diversity may have come out too low. All repertoire sampling was performed exclusively after the peak T cell response.

The CDR3 is made up of 15 amino acids. V shed 0 bases and J 4 bases; nucleotides not matched to a gene: 1. Germline values: CDR1 MNHEY, CDR2 SMNVEV (reference sequence). Sequences were derived from peripheral blood, sampled on day 0 of AZD1222 vaccination. The TCR comes from an adult in good health. The V and J genes are TRBV27 and TRBJ1-1; 11 positions match TRBD1. CDR3 in DNA: TGTGCCAGCAGTTTATCCGGGACAGGGGGCACTGAAGCTTTCTTT. This encodes CASSLSGTGGTEAFF.